The subject of this entry is one TCR beta chain. What it binds is unknown. After 5'RACE with constant-segment primers, TCR alpha and TCR beta cDNA libraries carrying sample barcodes and UMIs were obtained. TCRdb reprocessed the 5' RACE reads via MiXCR and lists one record per CDR3 protein. The top ten clones hold 9.5% to 15% of a sample with 400,000 to 550,000 distinct CDR3 sequences, roughly 23% of them seen once. The source of the sample is a study of T-cell memory formation after mild COVID-19. The junction had 6 bases not matched to a gene; V was cut back by 3 bases and J by 4 bases. CDR1 SGHDT and CDR2 YYEEEE come from the germline V gene. The CDR3 is 15 residues long. Broader study findings: Cross-reactive memory appears to have joined, as suggested by some responding clones showing up in pre-infection memory. Contracting clones from day 15 to 85 showed balanced CD4/CD8; later expanders favored CD4+. Mostly located in CM and EM were contracting CD4+ clones, with contracting CD8+ clones located in EMRA.

The chain recombines TRBV5-6 with TRBJ2-1, with 8 bases lining up with TRBD2. The TCR was taken from an adult woman who had mild COVID-19 (a few samples of this study predate the infection). Cell type and time point are not known. The sequenced sample consisted of PBMCs or a T cell subset sorted from them (not recorded which). Here the CDR3 DNA reads TGTGCCAGCAGCTCTTGGACTAGCATGTACAATGAGCAGTTCTTC. Its protein is CASSSWTSMYNEQFF. The full variable domain, its missing parts supplied by reference TRBV5-6 and TRBJ2-1, is DAGVTQSPTHLIKTRGQQVTLRCSPKSGHDTVSWYQQALGQGPQFIFQYYEEEERQRGNFPDRFSGHQFPNYSSELNVNALLLGDSALYLCASSSWTSMYNEQFFGPGTRLTVL.